This entry is about one T cell receptor (beta chain). The target antigen is unknown. The sample comes from a study of blood T cells in healthy people across ages. A second PCR, run for roughly 7 to 11 cycles, used a sample-barcoded 5' primer plus a J-beta primer mix. The template-switch adaptor was a 5' adaptor with 12 random nucleotides. It tagged each cDNA molecule. TCRdb reanalysed the 5' RACE reads using MiXCR and keeps one entry per CDR3 protein. This table holds 1.5 million or so distinct CDR3 sequences, approximately 42% found once. Whenever a sample was processed, at least 6 million PBMCs were isolated. Study-wide results and caveats: Observed TCR beta diversity per million T cells went down as age went up. This fall followed a roughly linear course with age.

Germline V gives CDR1 MNHNS, CDR2 SASEGT. The CDR3 is made up of 15 amino acids. Trimming at V came to 4 bases and at J to 7 bases, leaving 10 bases not matched to a gene. The J gene is TRBJ1-2, the V gene TRBV6-1, with 9 positions matching TRBD1. The receptor was derived from a young woman in good health. The sequenced sample was blood. CDR3 sequence reads: CASSGGTGWSGGYTF. The DNA for the CDR3 is TGTGCCAGCAGTGGGGGGACAGGGTGGAGCGGTGGCTACACCTTC.